This T cell receptor beta chain was sequenced during a study of shared clonotypes between healthy human individuals. The genomic DNA of each subset was split evenly across several immunoSEQ plates. This table comes from immunoSEQ multiplex PCR, and its TCRdb copy is limited to in-frame clones, with some not included. The sample contains around 980,000 clones, more than 75% of which appear only once. Each donor was a Caucasian adult residing in Nashville, Tennessee. A CD45RA+ naive subset and a CD45RA-negative memory subset were split from CD4+ cells. CDR1 and CDR2 from the germline V gene are MGHRA and YSYEKL. V shed 1 base, J shed 6 bases, and the junction held 6 bases outside the gene matches. The CDR3 spans 15 residues.

Material for sequencing was memory CD4+ T cells from PBMCs. The sample's subset: CD45RA-negative fraction. This chain joins TRBV4-1 and TRBJ1-5, with 7 bases identical to TRBD1. The TCR comes from a man aged 18 to 30 in good health. Some clones in this sample may be carry-over from other donors' samples. The CDR3 is CASSQAGTDSQPQHF. As DNA, the CDR3 is TGCGCCAGCAGCCAAGCCGGGACAGATAGTCAGCCCCAGCATTTT.